This TCR beta chain was documented in a study of human T cells and chemical hapten exposure. There are 11 residues in the CDR3. Germline loops: CDR1 MNHEY, CDR2 SVGEGT. Turning to this clonotype: An end of the junction does not agree with germline; a read error may underlie this.

Unique molecular identifiers were attached to individual cDNA molecules within the library. TCRdb re-derived calls from the RACE reads in MiXCR, one entry per CDR3 protein. The data show some 81,000 distinct CDR3 sequences, roughly 10% seen once. Time point of the sample: patch test 2, 6 weeks after DPC sensitization. Described treatment: therapeutic diphenylcyclopropenone sensitization with weekly scalp DPC. Ahead of each patch test application, blood was drawn. This sequence originates from a young man with alopecia areata. Some clones in this sample may be carry-over from other donors' samples. The gene calls are TRBV6-2 or TRBV6-3 and TRBJ1-5, with D uncertain. Here the sequenced sample was whole blood, taken in connection with sensitization to the hapten diphenylcyclopropenone (DPC). The DNA for the CDR3 is TGTGCCAGCAATTACCCGGGAGCCCAGCATTTT. Its protein product is CASNYPGAQHF.